This TCR beta chain was obtained from a study of blood T cell repertoires in COVID-19. The overall study: The samples span acute and convalescent COVID-19 from the United States, Italy and Spain. The cDNA or gDNA used as material had been derived from T cells, B-cell-depleted T cells, or PBMCs.

Libraries were prepared by immunoSEQ multiplex PCR; TCRdb keeps only in-frame clonotypes and omits some of them. The sample includes 250,000 to 350,000 clones, around 87% of them seen just once. The CDR3 totals 16 residues. CDR1 is SGHVS and CDR2 is FQNEAQ in the germline V gene. V dropped 2 bases and J dropped 1; count of bases not matched to a gene: 7. The age range of participants was about 18 to 100 years, with residence in under 25 US areas. V and J are TRBV7-8 and TRBJ1-1; 7 bases match TRBD1. Sequenced input: PBMCs or T cells enriched from blood (not recorded which). The clonotype originates from a woman aged 25-40 years who had recovered from COVID-19. This chain's CDR3 is CASSLKQGPTNTEAFF. Here the CDR3 DNA reads TGTGCCAGCAGCTTAAAACAGGGGCCGACGAACACTGAAGCTTTCTTT.